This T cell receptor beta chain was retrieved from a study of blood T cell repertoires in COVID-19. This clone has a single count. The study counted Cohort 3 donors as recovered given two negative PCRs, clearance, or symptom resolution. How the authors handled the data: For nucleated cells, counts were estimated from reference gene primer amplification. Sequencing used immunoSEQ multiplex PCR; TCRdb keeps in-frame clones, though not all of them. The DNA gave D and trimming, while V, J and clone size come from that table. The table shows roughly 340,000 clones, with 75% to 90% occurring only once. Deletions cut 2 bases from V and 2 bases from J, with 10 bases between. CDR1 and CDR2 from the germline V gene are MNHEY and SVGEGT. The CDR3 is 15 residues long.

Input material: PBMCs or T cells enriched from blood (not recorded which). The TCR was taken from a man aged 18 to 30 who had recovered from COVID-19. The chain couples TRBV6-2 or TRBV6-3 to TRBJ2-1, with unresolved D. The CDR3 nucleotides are TGTGCCAGCAGTTACAAAACTAAACCCTACAATGAGCAGTTCTTC. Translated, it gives CASSYKTKPYNEQFF.